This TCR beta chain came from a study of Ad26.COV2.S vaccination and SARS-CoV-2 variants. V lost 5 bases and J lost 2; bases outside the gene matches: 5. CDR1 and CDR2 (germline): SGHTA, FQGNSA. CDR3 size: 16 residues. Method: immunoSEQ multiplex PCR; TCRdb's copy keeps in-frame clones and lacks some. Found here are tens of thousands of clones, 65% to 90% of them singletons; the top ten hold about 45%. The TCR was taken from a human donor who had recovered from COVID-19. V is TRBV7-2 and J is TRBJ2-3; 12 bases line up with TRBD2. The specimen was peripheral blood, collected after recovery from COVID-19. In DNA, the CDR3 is TGTGCCAGCAGCCCTAGACTAGCGGGGGTCACAGATACGCAGTATTTT. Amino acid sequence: CASSPRLAGVTDTQYF.